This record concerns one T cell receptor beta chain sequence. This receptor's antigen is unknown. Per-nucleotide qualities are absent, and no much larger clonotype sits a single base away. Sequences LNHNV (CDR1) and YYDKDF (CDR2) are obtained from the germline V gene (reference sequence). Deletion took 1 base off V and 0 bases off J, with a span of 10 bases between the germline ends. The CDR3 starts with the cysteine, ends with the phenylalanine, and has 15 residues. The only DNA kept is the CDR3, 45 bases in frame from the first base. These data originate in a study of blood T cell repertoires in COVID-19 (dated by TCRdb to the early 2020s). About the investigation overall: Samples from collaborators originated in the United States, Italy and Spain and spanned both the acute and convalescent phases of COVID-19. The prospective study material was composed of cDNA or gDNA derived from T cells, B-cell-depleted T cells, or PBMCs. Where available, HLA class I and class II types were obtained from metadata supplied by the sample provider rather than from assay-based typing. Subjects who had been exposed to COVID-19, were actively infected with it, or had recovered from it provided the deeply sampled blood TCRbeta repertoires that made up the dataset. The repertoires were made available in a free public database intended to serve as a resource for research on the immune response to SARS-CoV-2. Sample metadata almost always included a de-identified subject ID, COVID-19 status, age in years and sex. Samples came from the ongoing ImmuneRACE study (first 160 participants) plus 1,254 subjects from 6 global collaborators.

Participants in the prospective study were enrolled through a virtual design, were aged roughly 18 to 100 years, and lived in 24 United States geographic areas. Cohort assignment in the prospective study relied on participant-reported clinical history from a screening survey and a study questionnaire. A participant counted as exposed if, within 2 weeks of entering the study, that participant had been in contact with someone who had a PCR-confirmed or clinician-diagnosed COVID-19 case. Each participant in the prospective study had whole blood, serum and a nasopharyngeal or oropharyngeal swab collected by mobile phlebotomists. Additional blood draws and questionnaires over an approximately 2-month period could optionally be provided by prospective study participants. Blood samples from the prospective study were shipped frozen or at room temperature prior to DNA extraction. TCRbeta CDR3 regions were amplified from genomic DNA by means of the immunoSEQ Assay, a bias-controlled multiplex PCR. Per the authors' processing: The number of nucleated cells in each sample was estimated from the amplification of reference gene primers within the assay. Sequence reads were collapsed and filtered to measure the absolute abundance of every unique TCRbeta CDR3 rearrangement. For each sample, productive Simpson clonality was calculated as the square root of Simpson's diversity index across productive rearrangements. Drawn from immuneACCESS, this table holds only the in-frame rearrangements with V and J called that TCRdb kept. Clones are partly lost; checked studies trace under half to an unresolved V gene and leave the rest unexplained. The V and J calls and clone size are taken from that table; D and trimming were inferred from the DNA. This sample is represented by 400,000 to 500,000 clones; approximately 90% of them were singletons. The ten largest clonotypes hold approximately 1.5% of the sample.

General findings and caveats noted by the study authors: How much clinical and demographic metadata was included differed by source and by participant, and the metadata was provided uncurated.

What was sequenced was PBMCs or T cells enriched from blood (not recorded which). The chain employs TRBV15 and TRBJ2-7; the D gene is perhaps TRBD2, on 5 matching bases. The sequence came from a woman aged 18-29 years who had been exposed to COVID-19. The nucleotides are TGTGCCACCAGCAGAGGTCGGGAAACCTCCTACGAGCAGTACTTC. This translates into CATSRGRETSYEQYF. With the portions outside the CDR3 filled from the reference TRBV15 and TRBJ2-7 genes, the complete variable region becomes DAMVIQNPRYQVTQFGKPVTLSCSQTLNHNVMYWYQQKSSQAPKLLFHYYDKDFNNEADTPDNFQSRRPNTSFCFLDIRSPGLGDTAMYLCATSRGRETSYEQYFGPGTRLTVT.